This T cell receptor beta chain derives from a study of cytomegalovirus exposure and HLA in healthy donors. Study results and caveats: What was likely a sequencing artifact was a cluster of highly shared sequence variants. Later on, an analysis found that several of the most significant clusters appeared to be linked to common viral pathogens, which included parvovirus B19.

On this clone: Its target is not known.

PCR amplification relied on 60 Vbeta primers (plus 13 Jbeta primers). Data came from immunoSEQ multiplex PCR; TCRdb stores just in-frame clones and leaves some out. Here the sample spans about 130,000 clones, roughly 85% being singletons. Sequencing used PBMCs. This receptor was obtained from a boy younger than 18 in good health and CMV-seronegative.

CDR3 DNA sequence: TGTGCCATCAGTCTTACAGGGGAGGCGGCCTATGGCTACACCTTC. Its translation: CAISLTGEAAYGYTF. The rearrangement links TRBV10-3 to TRBJ1-2; 7 bases agree with TRBD1. Trimming cost V 5 bases and J 4 bases; bases outside gene matches: 10. CDR1 is ENHRY and CDR2 is SYGVKD in the germline V gene. This CDR3 is 15 amino acids long.